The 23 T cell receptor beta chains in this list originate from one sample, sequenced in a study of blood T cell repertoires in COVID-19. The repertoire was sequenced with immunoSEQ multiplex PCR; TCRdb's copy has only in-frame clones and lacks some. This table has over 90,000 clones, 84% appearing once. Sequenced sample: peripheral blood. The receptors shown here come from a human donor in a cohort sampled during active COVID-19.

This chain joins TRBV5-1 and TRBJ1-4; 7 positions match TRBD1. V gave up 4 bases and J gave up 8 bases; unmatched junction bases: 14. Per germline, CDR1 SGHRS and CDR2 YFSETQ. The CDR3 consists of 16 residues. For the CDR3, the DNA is TGCGCCAGCAGCACTCTCGAACAGGGGCCGGGGGAAAAACTGTTTTTT. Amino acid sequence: CASSTLEQGPGEKLFF.

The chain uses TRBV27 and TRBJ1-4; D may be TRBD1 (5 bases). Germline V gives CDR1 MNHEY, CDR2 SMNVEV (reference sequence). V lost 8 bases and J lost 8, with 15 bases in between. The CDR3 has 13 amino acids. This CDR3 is CASRPGGGEKLFF. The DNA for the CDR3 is TGTGCCAGCCGTCCGGGCGGGGGAGAAAAACTGTTTTTT.

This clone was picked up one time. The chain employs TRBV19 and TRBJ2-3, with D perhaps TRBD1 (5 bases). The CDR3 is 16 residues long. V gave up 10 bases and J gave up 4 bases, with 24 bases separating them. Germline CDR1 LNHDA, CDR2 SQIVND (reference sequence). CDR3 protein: CATGLTVGVSADTQYF. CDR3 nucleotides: TGTGCCACCGGGCTAACCGTAGGGGTGAGCGCAGATACGCAGTATTTT.

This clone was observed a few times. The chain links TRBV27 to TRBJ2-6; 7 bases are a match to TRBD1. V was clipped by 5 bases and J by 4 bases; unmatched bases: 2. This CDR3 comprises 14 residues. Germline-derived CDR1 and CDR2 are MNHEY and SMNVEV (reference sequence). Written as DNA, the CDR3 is TGTGCCAGCAGTCTGGACAGGGGGGCCAACGTCCTGACTTTC. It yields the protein CASSLDRGANVLTF.

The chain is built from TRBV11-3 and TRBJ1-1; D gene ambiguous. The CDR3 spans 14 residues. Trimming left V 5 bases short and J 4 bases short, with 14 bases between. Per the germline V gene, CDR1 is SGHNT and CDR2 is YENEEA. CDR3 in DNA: TGTGCCAGCAGCCCAGCCTCGTGGAGCACTGAAGCTTTCTTT. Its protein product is CASSPASWSTEAFF.

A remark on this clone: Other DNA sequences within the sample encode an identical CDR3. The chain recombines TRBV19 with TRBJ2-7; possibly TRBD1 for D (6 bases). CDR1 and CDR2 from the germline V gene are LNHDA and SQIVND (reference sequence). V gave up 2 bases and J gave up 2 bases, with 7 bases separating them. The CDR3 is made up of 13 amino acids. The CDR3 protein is CASSIQGPYEQYF. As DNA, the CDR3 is TGTGCCAGTAGTATACAGGGGCCCTACGAGCAGTACTTC.

The CDR3 DNA follows: TGTGCCTGGGGGACAGGGGGCGACGAGCAGTACTTC. Residues: CAWGTGGDEQYF. J is TRBJ2-7 and V is TRBV7-9, with 12 bases identical to TRBD1. Losses at the gene ends were 11 bases for V and 5 bases for J; bases not matched to a gene: 4. Germline V gene sequence: CDR1 SEHNR, CDR2 FQNEAQ (reference sequence). The CDR3 spans 12 residues.

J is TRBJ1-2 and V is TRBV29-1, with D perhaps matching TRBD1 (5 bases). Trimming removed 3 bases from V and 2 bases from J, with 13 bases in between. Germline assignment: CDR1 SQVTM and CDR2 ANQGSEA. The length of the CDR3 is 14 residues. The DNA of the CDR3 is TGCAGCGTTGAGGGAGGGGCCCTAAACTATGGCTACACCTTC. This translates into CSVEGGALNYGYTF.

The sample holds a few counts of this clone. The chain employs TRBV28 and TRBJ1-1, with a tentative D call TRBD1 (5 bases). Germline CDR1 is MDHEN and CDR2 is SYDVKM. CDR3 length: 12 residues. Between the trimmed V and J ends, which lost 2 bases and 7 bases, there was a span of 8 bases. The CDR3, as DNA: TGTGCCAGCAGTTTACCGGGGGGTGAAGCTTTCTTT. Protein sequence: CASSLPGGEAFF.

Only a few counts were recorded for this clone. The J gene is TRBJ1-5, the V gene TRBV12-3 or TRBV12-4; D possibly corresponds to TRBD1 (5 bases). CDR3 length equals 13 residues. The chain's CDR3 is CASAGGSNQPQHF. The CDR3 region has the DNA TGTGCTTCGGCGGGGGGTAGCAATCAGCCCCAGCATTTT.

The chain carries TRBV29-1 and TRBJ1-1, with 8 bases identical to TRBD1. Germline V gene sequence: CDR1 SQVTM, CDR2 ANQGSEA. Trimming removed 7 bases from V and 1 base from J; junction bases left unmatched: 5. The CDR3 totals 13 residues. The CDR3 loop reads CSAQGTGNTEAFF. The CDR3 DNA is TGCAGCGCCCAAGGGACAGGGAACACTGAAGCTTTCTTT.

CDR3 amino acids: CASSVEAGVNQPQHF. In DNA form, the CDR3 reads TGTGCCAGCAGTGTAGAGGCAGGGGTCAATCAGCCCCAGCATTTT. The J gene is TRBJ1-5, the V gene TRBV7-9, with D possibly being TRBD1 (6 bases). In germline, CDR1 is SEHNR, CDR2 FQNEAQ (reference sequence). Trimming removed 6 bases from V and 3 bases from J, with 15 bases in between. CDR3 length: 15 residues. Full variable domain (missing parts from reference TRBV7-9 and TRBJ1-5): DTGVSQNPRHKITKRGQNVTFRCDPISEHNRLYWYRQTLGQGPEFLTYFQNEAQLEKSRLLSDRFSAERPKGSFSTLEIQRTEQGDSAMYLCASSVEAGVNQPQHFGDGTRLSIL.

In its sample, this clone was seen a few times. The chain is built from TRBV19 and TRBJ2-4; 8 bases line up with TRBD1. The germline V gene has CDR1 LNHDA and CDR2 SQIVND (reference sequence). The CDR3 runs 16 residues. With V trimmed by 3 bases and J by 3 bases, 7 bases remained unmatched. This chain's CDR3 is CASSMVDRVGKNIQYF. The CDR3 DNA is TGTGCCAGTAGTATGGTGGACAGGGTGGGCAAAAACATTCAGTACTTC. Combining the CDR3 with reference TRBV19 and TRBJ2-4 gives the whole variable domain DGGITQSPKYLFRKEGQNVTLSCEQNLNHDAMYWYRQDPGQGLRLIYYSQIVNDFQKGDIAEGYSVSREKKESFPLTVTSAQKNPTAFYLCASSMVDRVGKNIQYFGAGTRLSVL.

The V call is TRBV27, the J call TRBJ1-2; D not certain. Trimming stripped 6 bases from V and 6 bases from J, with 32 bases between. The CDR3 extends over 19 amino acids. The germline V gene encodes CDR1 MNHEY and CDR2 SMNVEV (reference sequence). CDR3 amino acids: CASRSLLLAAPTRVDGYTF. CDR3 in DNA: TGTGCCAGCAGATCACTCTTGTTGGCAGCGCCTACTCGGGTTGATGGCTACACCTTC.

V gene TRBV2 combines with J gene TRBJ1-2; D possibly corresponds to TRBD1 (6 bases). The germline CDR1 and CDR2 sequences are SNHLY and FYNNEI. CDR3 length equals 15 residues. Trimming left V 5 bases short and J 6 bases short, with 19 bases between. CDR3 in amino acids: CASSRNQGTYDGYTF. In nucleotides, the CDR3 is TGTGCCAGCAGTCGTAATCAGGGGACCTACGATGGCTACACCTTC.

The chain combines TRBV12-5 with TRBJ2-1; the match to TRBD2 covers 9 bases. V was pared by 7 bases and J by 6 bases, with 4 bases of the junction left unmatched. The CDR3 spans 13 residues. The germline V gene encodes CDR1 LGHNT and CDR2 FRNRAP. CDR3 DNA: TGTGCTAGTGTGCGGGGGGGTATCAATGAGCAGTTCTTC. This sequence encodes CASVRGGINEQFF.

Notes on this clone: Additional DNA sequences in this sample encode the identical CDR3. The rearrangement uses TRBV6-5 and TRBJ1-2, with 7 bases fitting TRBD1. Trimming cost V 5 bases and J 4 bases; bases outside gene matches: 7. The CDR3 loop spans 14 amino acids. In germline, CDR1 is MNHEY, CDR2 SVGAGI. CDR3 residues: CASSPDRDRYGYTF. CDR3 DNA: TGTGCCAGCAGTCCCGACAGGGATCGCTATGGCTACACCTTC.

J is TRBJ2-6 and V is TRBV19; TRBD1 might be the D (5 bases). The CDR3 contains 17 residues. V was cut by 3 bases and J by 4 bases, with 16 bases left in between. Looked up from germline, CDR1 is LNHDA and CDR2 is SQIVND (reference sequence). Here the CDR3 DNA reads TGTGCCAGTAGTATTGGGGCAGGGCATAGAGGGGCCAACGTCCTGACTTTC. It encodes CASSIGAGHRGANVLTF.

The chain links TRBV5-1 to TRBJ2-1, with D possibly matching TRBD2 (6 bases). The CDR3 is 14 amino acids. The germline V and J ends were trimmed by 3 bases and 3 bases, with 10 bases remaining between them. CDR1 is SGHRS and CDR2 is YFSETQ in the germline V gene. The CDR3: CASSSAGSYNEQFF. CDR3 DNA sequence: TGCGCCAGCAGCTCCGCCGGGAGCTACAATGAGCAGTTCTTC. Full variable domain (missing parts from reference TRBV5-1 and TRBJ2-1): KAGVTQTPRYLIKTRGQQVTLSCSPISGHRSVSWYQQTPGQGLQFLFEYFSETQRNKGNFPGRFSGRQFSNSRSEMNVSTLELGDSALYLCASSSAGSYNEQFFGPGTRLTVL.

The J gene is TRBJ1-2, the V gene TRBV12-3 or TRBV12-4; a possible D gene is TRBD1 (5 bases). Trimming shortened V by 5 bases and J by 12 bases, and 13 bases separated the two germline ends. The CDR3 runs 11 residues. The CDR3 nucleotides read TGTGCCAGCAGTCCCAGCGTGACAGACACCTTC. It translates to CASSPSVTDTF.

The CDR3 sequence: CASSFSRGRKETQYF. The DNA for the CDR3 is TGTGCCAGCAGTTTTTCCAGGGGGCGCAAAGAGACCCAGTACTTC. J is TRBJ2-5 and V is TRBV27, with 8 nucleotides matching TRBD1. Per germline, CDR1 MNHEY and CDR2 SMNVEV (reference sequence). After removal of 3 bases from V and 3 bases from J, the junction contained 6 bases not matched to a gene. The CDR3 has 15 residues.

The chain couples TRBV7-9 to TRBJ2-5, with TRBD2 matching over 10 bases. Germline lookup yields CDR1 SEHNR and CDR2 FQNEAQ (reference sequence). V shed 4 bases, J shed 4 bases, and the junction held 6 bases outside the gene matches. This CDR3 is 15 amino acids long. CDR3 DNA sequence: TGTGCCAGCAGCTCAAATAGCGGGGGGTCAGAGACCCAGTACTTC. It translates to CASSSNSGGSETQYF. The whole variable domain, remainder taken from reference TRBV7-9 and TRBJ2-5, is DTGVSQNPRHKITKRGQNVTFRCDPISEHNRLYWYRQTLGQGPEFLTYFQNEAQLEKSRLLSDRFSAERPKGSFSTLEIQRTEQGDSAMYLCASSSNSGGSETQYFGPGTRLLVL.

CDR3 loop: CASSQKQKETQYF. The CDR3, as DNA: TGTGCCAGCAGCCAAAAACAAAAAGAGACCCAGTACTTC. The V gene is TRBV11-3, the J gene TRBJ2-5, with unresolved D. Trimming left V 5 bases short and J 3 bases short, with 10 bases between. Germline CDR1 reads SGHNT; CDR2 reads YENEEA. This CDR3 contains 13 residues.